This TCR beta chain was identified during a study of T cell repertoires in cytomegalovirus infection (dated by TCRdb to the late 2010s). A note on the overall study: Peptide stimulations targeted recently identified HLA-C-restricted CMV epitopes, whose presentation resists viral immunomodulation, together with well-studied HLA-B-restricted epitopes. The HLA type of each donor mattered for the analysis, because public TCR beta signatures pointed to carriage of CMV infection along with the matching HLA type.

Overall study results and their limits: In both this cohort and an independent cohort of some 380 donors, the cumulative frequency of public TCR beta family members distinguished carriers of CMV infection plus the relevant HLA type. The ex vivo response was dominated by HLA-C-restricted CMV-specific TCR beta clonotypes, which also provided the single most frequent clonotype in two of eight donors.

In light of the paper, this sample's treatment or condition label describes: in vitro stimulation with specific CMV peptide epitopes to enrich CMV-specific T cells. Many counts were recorded for this clonotype. This clone's antigen is unknown. Nothing much larger sits one base from this clone, and base qualities are not available. The CDR1 and CDR2 encoded by the germline V gene (reference sequence) are LNHDA and SQIVND. The CDR3 spans 13 residues, from the cysteine through the phenylalanine. Solely the CDR3 DNA is kept, with 39 bases framed from the first base. V loses 3 bases, J loses 5 bases, and the germline ends lie 8 bases apart. Instrument on record: Illumina HiSeq 1500. The raw public reads went through TCRdb reprocessing: fastp at Q25, MiXCR clone calling, in-frame beta chains kept. Every CDR3 protein is listed once, alongside the most common genes and DNA of its rows. In this sample the table shows about 46,000 distinct CDR3 sequences, about a fifth of which occur a single time. Together, the top ten hold less than 70% of the sample.

The specimen comprised CD8+ T cells from cultured PBMCs, sampled from culture after CMV antigen stimulation. The chain links TRBV19 with TRBJ2-1; the D gene is unclear. This TCR was sampled from a human donor in good health (CMV status not recorded). Some clones in this sample may be carry-over from other donors' samples. The CDR3 protein: CASSIGQNNEQFF. The DNA is TGTGCCAGTAGTATTGGGCAGAACAATGAGCAGTTCTTC.